This T cell receptor beta chain was found in a study of T cell responses to AZD1222 COVID-19 vaccine. Measured with immunoSEQ multiplex PCR; TCRdb has only the in-frame clones, and not every one. The data show roughly 200,000 clones, approximately 89% seen once. The CDR3 spans 18 residues. Germline CDR1 is SGHVS and CDR2 is FQNEAQ. The junction had 19 bases not matched to a gene; V was cut back by 4 bases and J by 5 bases. The origin of this receptor is an adult who received the AZD1222 COVID-19 vaccine. V gene TRBV7-8 combines with J gene TRBJ1-1, with TRBD1 identical over 7 bases. The sample consisted of peripheral blood, taken 28 days after the second AZD1222 dose. The CDR3 here is CASSSTTPDRPLRTEAFF. Here the CDR3 DNA reads TGTGCCAGCAGCTCAACGACCCCGGACAGGCCCTTGAGGACTGAAGCTTTCTTT.